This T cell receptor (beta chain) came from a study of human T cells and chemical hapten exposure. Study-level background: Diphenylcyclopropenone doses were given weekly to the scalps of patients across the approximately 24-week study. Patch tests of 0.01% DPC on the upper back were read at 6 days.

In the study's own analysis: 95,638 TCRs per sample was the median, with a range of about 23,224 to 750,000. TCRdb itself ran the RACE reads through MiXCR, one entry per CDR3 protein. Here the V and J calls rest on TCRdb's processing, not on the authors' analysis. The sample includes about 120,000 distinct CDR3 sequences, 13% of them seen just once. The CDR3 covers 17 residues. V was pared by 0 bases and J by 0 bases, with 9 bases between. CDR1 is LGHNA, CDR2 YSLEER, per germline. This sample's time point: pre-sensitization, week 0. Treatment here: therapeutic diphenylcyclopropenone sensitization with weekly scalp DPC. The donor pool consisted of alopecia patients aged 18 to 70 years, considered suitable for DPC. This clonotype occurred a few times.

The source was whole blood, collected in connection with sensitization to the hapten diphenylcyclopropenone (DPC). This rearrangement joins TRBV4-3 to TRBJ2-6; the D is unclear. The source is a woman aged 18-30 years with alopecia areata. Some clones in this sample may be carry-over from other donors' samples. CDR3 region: CASSQDLSYSGANVLTF. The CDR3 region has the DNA TGCGCCAGCAGCCAAGACCTCTCCTACTCTGGGGCCAACGTCCTGACTTTC.